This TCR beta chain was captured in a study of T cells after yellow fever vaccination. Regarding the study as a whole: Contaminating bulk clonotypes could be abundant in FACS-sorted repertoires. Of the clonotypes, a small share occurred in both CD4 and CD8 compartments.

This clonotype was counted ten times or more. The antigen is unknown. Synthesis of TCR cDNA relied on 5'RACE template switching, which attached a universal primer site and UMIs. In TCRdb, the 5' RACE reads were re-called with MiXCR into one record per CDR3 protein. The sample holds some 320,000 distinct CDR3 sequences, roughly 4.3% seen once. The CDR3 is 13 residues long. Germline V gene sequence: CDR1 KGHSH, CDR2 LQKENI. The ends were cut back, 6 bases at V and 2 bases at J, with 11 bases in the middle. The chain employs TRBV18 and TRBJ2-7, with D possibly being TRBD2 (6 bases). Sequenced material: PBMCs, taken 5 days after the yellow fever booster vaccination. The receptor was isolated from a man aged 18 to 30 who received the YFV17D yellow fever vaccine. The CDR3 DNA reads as TGTGCCAGCTCGCCGGGGGAGACCTACGAGCAGTACTTC. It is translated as CASSPGETYEQYF.